This T cell receptor (beta chain) was sequenced for a study of blood T cell repertoires in COVID-19. The overall study: The origin of the acute and convalescent COVID-19 samples was the United States, Italy and Spain. In each case, the material was cDNA or gDNA derived from T cells, B-cell-depleted T cells, or PBMCs.

In the study's own analysis: Estimation of nucleated cell counts relied on the amplification of reference gene primers. The repertoire was sequenced with immunoSEQ multiplex PCR; TCRdb's copy has only in-frame clones and lacks some. Clone size and the V and J calls come from that table; the DNA yielded D and trimming. Here the sample spans tens of thousands of clones, 75% to 95% being singletons. V lost 4 bases and J 8 bases, leaving 12 bases between the germline ends. Germline assignment: CDR1 SGHDT and CDR2 YYEEEE. CDR3 length equals 12 residues. V usage is TRBV5-6 and J usage is TRBJ1-2; D uncertain. Sequenced input: peripheral blood. This TCR derives from a woman aged 80 or over with active COVID-19. The chain's CDR3 is CASSPGGRGYTF. In DNA, the CDR3 is TGTGCCAGCAGCCCGGGAGGACGGGGCTACACCTTC.